The clone carrying this TCR beta chain occurred once. This entry comes from a study of STAT5B mutations in CD4+ large granular lymphocyte leukemia. Deletions cut 0 bases from V and 4 bases from J, with 6 bases between. CDR1 and CDR2 (germline): LGHNA, YSLEER. The CDR3 length is 13 residues. Assay used: immunoSEQ multiplex PCR; TCRdb lists only in-frame clones, some missing. The sample has tens of thousands of clones; over 80% are singletons. Control samples were healthy donors' buffy coats. The chain employs TRBV4-3 and TRBJ1-2; unclear D gene. The sequence was obtained from a human donor in good health. Sequencing was carried out using CD4+ T cells from blood buffy coats. Here the CDR3 DNA reads TGCGCCAGCAGCCAAGATCGAGGCTATGGCTACACCTTC. Translated, it gives CASSQDRGYGYTF.